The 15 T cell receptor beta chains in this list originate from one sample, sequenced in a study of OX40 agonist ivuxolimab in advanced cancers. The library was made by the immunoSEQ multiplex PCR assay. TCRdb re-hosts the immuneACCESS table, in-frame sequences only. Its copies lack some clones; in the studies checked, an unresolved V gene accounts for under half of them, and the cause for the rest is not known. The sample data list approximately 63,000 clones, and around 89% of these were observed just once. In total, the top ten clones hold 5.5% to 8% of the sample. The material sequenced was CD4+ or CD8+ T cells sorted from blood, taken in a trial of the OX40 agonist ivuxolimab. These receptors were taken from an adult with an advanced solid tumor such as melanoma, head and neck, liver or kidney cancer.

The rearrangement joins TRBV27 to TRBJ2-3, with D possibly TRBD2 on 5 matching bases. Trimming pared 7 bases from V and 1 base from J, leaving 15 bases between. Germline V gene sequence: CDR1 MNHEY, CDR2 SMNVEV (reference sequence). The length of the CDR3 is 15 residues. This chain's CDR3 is CASTDVRGRTDTQYF. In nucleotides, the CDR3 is TGTGCCAGCACCGACGTGCGCGGGCGCACAGATACGCAGTATTTT.

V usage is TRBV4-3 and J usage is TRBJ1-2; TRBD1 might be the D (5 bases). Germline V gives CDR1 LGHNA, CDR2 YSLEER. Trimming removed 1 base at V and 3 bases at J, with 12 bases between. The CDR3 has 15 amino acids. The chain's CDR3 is CASSQGGVLHYGYTF. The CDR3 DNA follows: TGCGCCAGCAGCCAAGGGGGGGTGTTGCACTATGGCTACACCTTC.

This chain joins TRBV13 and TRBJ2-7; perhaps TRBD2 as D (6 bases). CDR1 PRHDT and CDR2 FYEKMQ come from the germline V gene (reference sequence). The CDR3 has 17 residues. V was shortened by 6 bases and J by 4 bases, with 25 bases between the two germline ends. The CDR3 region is CASRIHGTPPLLYEQYF. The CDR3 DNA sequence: TGTGCCAGCAGGATTCACGGGACTCCTCCCTTACTGTACGAGCAGTACTTC.

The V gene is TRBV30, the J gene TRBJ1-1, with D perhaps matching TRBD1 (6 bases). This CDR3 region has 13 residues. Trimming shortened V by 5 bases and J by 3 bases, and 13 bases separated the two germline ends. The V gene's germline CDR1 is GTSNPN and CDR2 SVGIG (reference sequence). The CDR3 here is CAWVTDSYTEAFF. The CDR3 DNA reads TGTGCCTGGGTTACGGACAGTTACACTGAAGCTTTCTTT.

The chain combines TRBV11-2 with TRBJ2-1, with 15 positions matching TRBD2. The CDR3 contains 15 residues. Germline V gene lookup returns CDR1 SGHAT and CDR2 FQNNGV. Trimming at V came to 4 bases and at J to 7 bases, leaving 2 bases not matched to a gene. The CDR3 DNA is TGTGCCAGCAGCTGGACTAGCGGGGGGGCAAATGAGCAGTTCTTC. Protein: CASSWTSGGANEQFF.

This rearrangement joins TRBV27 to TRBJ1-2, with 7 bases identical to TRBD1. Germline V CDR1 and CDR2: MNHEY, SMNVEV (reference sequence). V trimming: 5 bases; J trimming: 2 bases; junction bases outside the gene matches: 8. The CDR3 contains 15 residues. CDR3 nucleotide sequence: TGTGCCAGCAGTAACACCGACAGGGTGAACTATGGCTACACCTTC. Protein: CASSNTDRVNYGYTF.

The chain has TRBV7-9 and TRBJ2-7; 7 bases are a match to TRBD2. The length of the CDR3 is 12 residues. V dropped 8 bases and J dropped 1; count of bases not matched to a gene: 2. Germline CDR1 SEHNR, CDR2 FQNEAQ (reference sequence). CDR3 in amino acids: CASGGLSYEQYF. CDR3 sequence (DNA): TGTGCCAGCGGGGGACTATCCTACGAGCAGTACTTC. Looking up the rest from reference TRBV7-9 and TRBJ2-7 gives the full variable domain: DTGVSQNPRHKITKRGQNVTFRCDPISEHNRLYWYRQTLGQGPEFLTYFQNEAQLEKSRLLSDRFSAERPKGSFSTLEIQRTEQGDSAMYLCASGGLSYEQYFGPGTRLTVT.

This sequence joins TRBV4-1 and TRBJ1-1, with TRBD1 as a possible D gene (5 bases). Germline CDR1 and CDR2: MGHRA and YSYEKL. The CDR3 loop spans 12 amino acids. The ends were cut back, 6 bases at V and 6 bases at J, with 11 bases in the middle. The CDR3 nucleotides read TGCGCCAGCAGGACCAGGGTTTCTGAAGCTTTCTTT. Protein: CASRTRVSEAFF.

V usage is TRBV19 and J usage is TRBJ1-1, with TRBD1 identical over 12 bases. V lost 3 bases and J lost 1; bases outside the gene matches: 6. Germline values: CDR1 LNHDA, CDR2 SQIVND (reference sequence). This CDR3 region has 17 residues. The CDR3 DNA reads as TGTGCCAGTAGTATGGCTTGGGACAGGGGGCGGAACACTGAAGCTTTCTTT. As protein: CASSMAWDRGRNTEAFF.

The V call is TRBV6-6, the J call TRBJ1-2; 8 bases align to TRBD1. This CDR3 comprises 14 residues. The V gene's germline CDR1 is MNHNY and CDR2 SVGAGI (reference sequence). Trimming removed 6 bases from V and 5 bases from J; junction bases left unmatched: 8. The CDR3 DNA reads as TGTGCCAGCAGCCCTGGGACAGGCCTGTATGGCTACACCTTC. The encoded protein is CASSPGTGLYGYTF.

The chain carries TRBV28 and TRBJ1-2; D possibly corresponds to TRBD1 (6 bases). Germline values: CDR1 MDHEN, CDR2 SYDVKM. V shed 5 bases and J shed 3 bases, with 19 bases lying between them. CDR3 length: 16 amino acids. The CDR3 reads CASSPAPGTSDYGYTF. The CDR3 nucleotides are TGTGCCAGCAGTCCGGCCCCCGGGACATCGGACTATGGCTACACCTTC.

The CDR3 sequence is CASGNPAGFSYEQYF. Here the CDR3 DNA reads TGTGCCAGCGGAAACCCCGCCGGGTTTTCCTACGAGCAGTACTTC. V gene TRBV28 combines with J gene TRBJ2-7; D remains unclear. V was trimmed by 8 bases and J by 1 base, leaving 18 bases between them. Germline lookup yields CDR1 MDHEN and CDR2 SYDVKM. CDR3 length: 15 residues.

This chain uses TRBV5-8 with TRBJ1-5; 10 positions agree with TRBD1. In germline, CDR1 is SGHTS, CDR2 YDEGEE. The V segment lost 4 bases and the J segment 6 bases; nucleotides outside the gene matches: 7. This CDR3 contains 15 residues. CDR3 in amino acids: CASSPGTGAGQPQHF. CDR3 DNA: TGTGCCAGCAGCCCCGGGACAGGGGCGGGTCAGCCCCAGCATTTT.

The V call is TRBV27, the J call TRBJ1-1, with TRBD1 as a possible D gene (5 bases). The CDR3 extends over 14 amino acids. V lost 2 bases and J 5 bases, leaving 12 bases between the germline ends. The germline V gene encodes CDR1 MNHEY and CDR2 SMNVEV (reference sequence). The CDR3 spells CASSLDYRGTEAFF. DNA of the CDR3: TGTGCCAGCAGTTTAGATTATAGGGGTACTGAAGCTTTCTTT.

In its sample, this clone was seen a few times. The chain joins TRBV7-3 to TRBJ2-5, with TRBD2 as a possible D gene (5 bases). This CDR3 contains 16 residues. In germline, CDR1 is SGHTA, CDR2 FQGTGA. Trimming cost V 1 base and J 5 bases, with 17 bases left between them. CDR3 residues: CASSLRAGRLRETQYF. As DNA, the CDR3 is TGTGCCAGCAGCTTAAGGGCTGGGAGACTTCGGGAGACCCAGTACTTC.